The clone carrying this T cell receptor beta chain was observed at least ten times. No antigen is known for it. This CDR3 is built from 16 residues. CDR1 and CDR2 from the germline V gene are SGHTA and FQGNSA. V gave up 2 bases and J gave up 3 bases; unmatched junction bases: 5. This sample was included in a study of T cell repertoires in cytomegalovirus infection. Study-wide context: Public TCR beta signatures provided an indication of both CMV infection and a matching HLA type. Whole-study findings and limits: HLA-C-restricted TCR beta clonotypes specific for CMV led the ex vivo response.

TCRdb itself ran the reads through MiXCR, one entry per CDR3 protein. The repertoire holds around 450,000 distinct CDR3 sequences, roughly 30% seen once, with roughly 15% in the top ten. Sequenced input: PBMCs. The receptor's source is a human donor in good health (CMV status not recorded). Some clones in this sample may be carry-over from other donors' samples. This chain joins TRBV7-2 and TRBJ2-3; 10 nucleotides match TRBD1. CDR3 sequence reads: CASSLRGTGVTDTQYF. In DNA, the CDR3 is TGTGCCAGCAGCTTACGGGGGACAGGGGTGACAGATACGCAGTATTTT.